This T cell receptor (beta chain) emerged from a study of CD8 T cells in ankylosing spondylitis. Findings and limits, study-wide: Researchers reportedly found disease-linked clones significantly enriched in matched ankylosing spondylitis synovial fluid. Certain motif variants had earlier appeared in reactive arthritis synovial fluid and blood. Seemingly characteristic of ankylosing spondylitis blood was a TCR beta motif consisting of 7 or 8 highly homologous variants. Researchers report that disease-linked clones proved CD8+ and relatively rare in peripheral blood.

One entry per CDR3 protein, called by TCRdb with MiXCR from the 5' RACE reads. Here the sample spans fewer than 750,000 distinct CDR3 sequences, roughly 19% being singletons. Notes on this clonotype: Antigen specificity is unknown.

The CDR3 loop spans 15 amino acids. CDR1 and CDR2 from the germline V gene are LGHNA and YNFKEQ. V lost 5 bases and J 0 bases, leaving 11 bases between the germline ends. The chain is built from TRBV4-2 and TRBJ1-5; D not certain. Material: blood, either unsorted or a sorted T cell fraction (not recorded which). This clonotype originated in a male donor with ankylosing spondylitis. DNA for the CDR3: TGTGCCAGCAGCACCGGCAGCAATAGCAATCAGCCCCAGCATTTT. Its translation is CASSTGSNSNQPQHF.